This record concerns one T cell receptor beta chain sequence. This sample was included in a study of blood T cell repertoires in COVID-19. In the study overall: Some COVID-19 samples were acute and others convalescent; all came from the United States, Italy and Spain. PBMCs, B-cell-depleted T cells, or T cells provided the cDNA or gDNA that made up the material.

Methods used by the authors: Using reference gene primer amplification, nucleated cell counts were estimated. The protocol was immunoSEQ multiplex PCR, while the TCRdb copy is restricted to in-frame clones and leaves out a portion. The DNA gave D and trimming, while V, J and clone size come from that table. The sample comprises fewer than 60,000 clones, around 92% of which are singletons, and about a fifth rests with the top ten. Trimming stripped 1 base from V and 6 bases from J, with 7 bases between. CDR3 length equals 13 residues. Germline lookup yields CDR1 SEHNR and CDR2 FQNEAQ (reference sequence).

The chain has TRBV7-9 and TRBJ1-3; D is unclear. The source of this sequence is a human donor in a cohort sampled during active COVID-19. The specimen was peripheral blood. The chain's CDR3 is CASSLDSLNTIYF. CDR3 sequence (DNA): TGTGCCAGCAGCTTAGATTCATTAAACACCATATATTTT. Full variable domain (remainder filled in from reference TRBV7-9 and TRBJ1-3): DTGVSQNPRHKITKRGQNVTFRCDPISEHNRLYWYRQTLGQGPEFLTYFQNEAQLEKSRLLSDRFSAERPKGSFSTLEIQRTEQGDSAMYLCASSLDSLNTIYFGEGSWLTVV.